The following is a T cell receptor (beta chain) sequence with its context. Its antigen specificity is not known. The record has no base qualities; no much larger clone is one base away. Genomic DNA was isolated from the sorted cells so that the TCRbeta CDR3 region could be sequenced. The immunoSEQ Assay was used to sequence the TCRbeta CDR3 regions. TCRdb stores this immuneACCESS table with in-frame sequences only. Part of the clones is absent; in the studies checked, under half of the shortfall reflects unresolved V genes, and no reason is known for the rest. The sample yields approximately 60,000 clones; over 80% were counted once. The top ten clonotypes cover around 27% of the sample. The trial excluded patients who had a history of autoimmune disease or were on systemic immunosuppression. Peripheral blood for TCR sequencing was drawn from every dose cohort at baseline, at cycle 4 day 1 and at cycle 7 day 1. Samples were obtained from an open-label, multicenter, first-in-human phase I dose-escalation trial of ivuxolimab. The trial enrolled adults with locally advanced or metastatic head and neck squamous cell, hepatocellular, melanoma or renal cell carcinoma. Before TCR sequencing, CD4+ and CD8+ T cells were separately sorted from peripheral blood.

Trimming accounts for 7 bases at V and 0 bases at J, while the number of junction bases matched to no gene is 6. The germline V gene (reference sequence) supplies CDR1 LNHDA and CDR2 SQIVND. Measured from the cysteine to the phenylalanine, the CDR3 is 15 residues long. The CDR3 DNA has 45 bases and is translated from base 1. The sample originates from a study of OX40 agonist ivuxolimab in advanced cancers. About the full investigation: Ivuxolimab was a fully human IgG2 agonistic monoclonal antibody targeting the costimulatory receptor OX40 (CD134). Intravenous ivuxolimab was administered to patients every 2 weeks at six dose levels: 0.01, 0.1, 0.3, 1.5, 3 and 10 mg/kg. Of the roughly 52 patients in dose escalation, 19 had hepatocellular carcinoma, some 15 had melanoma, 9 had renal cell carcinoma and 9 had head and neck cancer. A male proportion of 82.7% and a mean age of approximately 62 years, ranging from about 23 to 90, were recorded for the dose-escalation cohort. Patients were allowed to have had prior anti-PD-1, anti-PD-L1 or anti-CTLA-4 therapy, and around 43% of the dose-escalation patients had been treated with checkpoint inhibitors. Partial responses were achieved by three dose-escalation patients, of whom one had hepatocellular carcinoma and two had cutaneous melanoma. The purpose of peripheral TCRbeta sequencing was to test whether ivuxolimab changed TCR sequence diversity and led to clonal T-cell expansion. The paper describes the monotherapy dose-escalation part (N of about 47 patients) of the phase I trial of ivuxolimab. The investigation overall reported the following: The antigen specificity of the peripheral T cells that underwent clonal expansion was not determined. Low levels of normalized T-cell clonal expansion were also seen in some patients who did not respond. In the 0.1-3.0 mg/kg groups, partial responders had among the lowest normalized peripheral clonal expansion, particularly in CD8+ T cells. After ivuxolimab, more expanded clones were found on average in CD8+ T cells than in CD4+ T cells. At doses of 0.1 to 3.0 mg/kg, clonal expansion of both CD4+ and CD8+ blood T cells was observed from baseline to week 6.

Source: CD4+ or CD8+ T cells sorted from blood, taken in a trial of the OX40 agonist ivuxolimab. This clonotype was obtained from an adult with an advanced solid tumor such as melanoma, head and neck, liver or kidney cancer. The rearrangement joined TRBV19 to TRBJ2-7; 10 central nucleotides agree with TRBD1. The CDR3 here reads CASTSWDRGSYEQYF. The bases read TGTGCCAGTACCTCGTGGGACAGGGGCTCCTACGAGCAGTACTTC. Extended through the reference TRBV19 and TRBJ2-7 proteins, this CDR3 yields the full variable domain: DGGITQSPKYLFRKEGQNVTLSCEQNLNHDAMYWYRQDPGQGLRLIYYSQIVNDFQKGDIAEGYSVSREKKESFPLTVTSAQKNPTAFYLCASTSWDRGSYEQYFGPGTRLTVT.